This T cell receptor (beta chain) was profiled in a study of early T cells in non-severe SARS-CoV-2 infection. The overall study: Chains were not paired, and sequencing was done on bulk RNA from unsorted whole blood.

Trimming removed 2 bases at V and 8 bases at J, with 12 bases between. The germline CDR1 and CDR2 sequences are SQVTM and ANQGSEA. The length of the CDR3 is 13 residues. General observations from the study: VDJdb matching, biased toward anti-spike CD8 responses, missed private and CD4 specificities.

A remark on this clonotype: The target antigen is unknown.

Unique molecular identifiers were added to individual cDNA molecules. Via MiXCR, TCRdb re-called the 5' RACE reads, giving one row per CDR3 protein. Counted here are 20,000 to 25,000 distinct CDR3 sequences, more than 3.5% occurring once; the ten biggest clones make up 7.5% to 10%. The source of this sequence is an adult who was a healthcare worker with PCR-confirmed SARS-CoV-2 infection or an uninfected control (not recorded which). This chain links TRBV29-1 with TRBJ1-4, with D perhaps matching TRBD1 (5 bases). The specimen was whole blood. The CDR3 region has the DNA TGCAGCGTTGAAAAATCGGGGCACGAAAAACTGTTTTTT. Amino acid sequence: CSVEKSGHEKLFF. The full variable domain, rest sourced from reference TRBV29-1 and TRBJ1-4, is SAVISQKPSRDICQRGTSLTIQCQVDSQVTMMFWYRQQPGQSLTLIATANQGSEATYESGFVIDKFPISRPNLTFSTLTVSNMSPEDSSIYLCSVEKSGHEKLFFGSGTQLSVL.